The present entry profiles one TCR beta chain with its context. The antigen it binds to is not known. There are no base qualities to consult, and no much larger clone falls within one base. This sample was taken from a study of blood T cell repertoires in COVID-19 (dated by TCRdb to 2020 to 2021). For the wider study: Samples from collaborators originated in the United States, Italy and Spain and spanned both the acute and convalescent phases of COVID-19. The material from the prospective study consisted of cDNA or gDNA derived from T cells, B-cell-depleted T cells, or PBMCs. Deeply sampled blood TCRbeta repertoires from subjects exposed to, actively infected with, or recovered from COVID-19 were included in the dataset. A freely available public database, intended as a resource for researchers studying the immune response to SARS-CoV-2, is where the repertoires were released. Samples were obtained from the ongoing ImmuneRACE study (first 160 participants) and from about 1,300 subjects provided by 6 global collaborators. A de-identified subject ID, COVID-19 status, age in years and sex were almost always included in the sample metadata. Where available, HLA class I and class II types were obtained from metadata supplied by the sample provider rather than from assay-based typing.

The junction carries 6 bases between V and J, which are trimmed by 3 bases and 1 base respectively. The CDR3 goes from the cysteine to the phenylalanine over 14 residues. The only DNA kept is the CDR3, 42 bases in frame from the first base. CDR1 MDHEN and CDR2 SYDVKM were looked up in the germline V gene. Overall study outcomes, separate from this receptor: How much clinical and demographic metadata was included differed by source and by participant, and the metadata was provided uncurated.

At one collaborating source in Seattle, patients were enrolled during active infection and were followed longitudinally through the course of disease. Whole blood was collected in K2EDTA tubes by collaborating institutions according to the institutions' own protocols. For TCRbeta analysis, collaborator samples were shipped as frozen whole blood, as isolated PBMCs, or as DNA extracted from either sample type. TCRbeta CDR3 regions were amplified from genomic DNA using the immunoSEQ Assay, a bias-controlled multiplex PCR. The source study handled its data this way. Within the assay, amplification of reference gene primers was used to estimate how many nucleated cells each sample contained. To quantify the absolute abundance of each unique TCRbeta CDR3 rearrangement, sequence reads were collapsed and filtered. For each sample, productive Simpson clonality was calculated as the square root of Simpson's diversity index across productive rearrangements. Sourced from immuneACCESS, this table was stored by TCRdb with only in-frame sequences that have V and J called. A share of the clones is absent; for the studies checked, an unresolved V gene accounts for under half, and the remainder has no known explanation. V and J calls and clone size are those listed in that table; D and trimming were worked out from the DNA. Within this sample are 200,000 to 300,000 clones, with 92% of them counted one time only. The ten biggest clones cover roughly 0.89% of the sample.

The sequenced sample consisted of peripheral blood. The V and J segments used are TRBV28 and TRBJ2-2, with no confidently assigned D gene. This sequence originates from a man aged 25 to 40 with COVID-19, enrolled during active disease. The DNA is TGTGCCAGCAGTTTGGTAGAGAACACCGGGGAGCTGTTTTTT. Its coded protein is CASSLVENTGELFF.